The sequence of this T cell receptor (beta chain) was determined in a study of TIL therapy for anti-PD-1-resistant metastatic lung cancer. Study-level background: Patients then received nivolumab; progressors got lymphodepletion, TIL and IL-2. Tumors had a median PD-L1 proportion score of 6%.

The immunoSEQ assay was v3. Libraries were sequenced to 1.5 million to 2 million read pairs (survey) or about 4.5-6 million (deep). Repertoires were generated with immunoSEQ multiplex PCR, while TCRdb's copy carries only in-frame clones and drops some. In the table there are about 60,000 clones, 69% of which are singletons. Time point described: pre-treatment sample, taken before nivolumab and TIL therapy. V dropped 3 bases and J dropped 5 bases, with 10 bases sitting between them. This CDR3 has 13 residues. The V gene's germline CDR1 is MNHEY and CDR2 SVGAGI. This TCR was recovered from a person aged 25 to 80 with non-small cell lung cancer. The input for sequencing was blood, taken at baseline. J is TRBJ1-2 and V is TRBV6-5; no clear D. CDR3: CASSYSRGYGYTF. The CDR3 coding sequence is TGTGCCAGCAGTTATTCCCGGGGTTATGGCTACACCTTC.